The rows below give T cell receptor beta chains drawn from one sample of a study of tumor and adjacent non-tumor tissue in lung cancer. From the multiplex PCR reads, TCRdb called clonotypes with MiXCR, one entry per CDR3 protein. Seen here are 100,000 to 150,000 distinct CDR3 sequences, 66% observed once, and the top ten hold 10% to 15%. Sequenced: lung tumor tissue. These receptors all stem from a man aged 30-40 years with non-small cell lung cancer. The CDR3 runs from the conserved cysteine through the conserved F or W. A D gene is named only where the DNA matches it firmly. Clone size is given for some rows only: seen once, a few or many times, or a class if the clone is expanded.

j_gene | v_gene | abundance | d_gene | CDR3aa | CDR3nt
TRBJ2-7 | TRBV11-2 | few | TRBD1 | CTSSLTGGNYEQYF | TGTACCAGCAGCTTGACAGGGGGCAACTACGAGCAGTACTTC
TRBJ2-7 | TRBV6-2/TRBV6-3 | . | TRBD2 | CTSRSRWAGGLTSYEQYF | TGTACCAGCAGATCCAGATGGGCGGGAGGCTTGACCTCCTACGAGCAGTACTTC
TRBJ1-1 | TRBV20-1 | once | . | CSAILACGRDTEAFF | TGCAGTGCTATACTAGCATGCGGACGCGACACTGAAGCTTTCTTT
TRBJ1-1 | TRBV6-2/TRBV6-3 | many | . | CASSWNTEAFF | TGTGCCAGCAGTTGGAACACTGAAGCTTTCTTT
TRBJ2-1 | TRBV11-2 | . | . | CARSLDGGSYNEQFF | TGTGCCAGGAGCTTAGACGGGGGCTCCTACAATGAGCAGTTCTTC
TRBJ2-7 | TRBV5-1 | once | TRBD1 | CASTGPGQGAYEQYF | TGCGCCAGCACTGGTCCGGGACAGGGGGCATACGAGCAGTACTTC
TRBJ1-2 | TRBV5-6 | once | . | CASSLGQLLTNGYTF | TGTGCCAGCAGCTTGGGACAGCTACTGACTAATGGCTACACCTTC
TRBJ1-5 | TRBV10-2 | once | TRBD1 | CTSSSGTEGGSQPQHF | TGCACCAGCAGTTCAGGGACAGAGGGCGGAAGTCAGCCCCAGCATTTT
TRBJ2-4 | TRBV13 | many | TRBD1 | CASSWDRGTKNIQYF | TGTGCCAGCAGCTGGGACAGGGGAACCAAAAACATTCAGTACTTC
TRBJ2-3 | TRBV11-2 | . | . | CASGHLTDTQYF | TGTGCCAGCGGGCATCTTACAGATACGCAGTATTTT
TRBJ1-2 | TRBV6-6 | few | . | CASSYPDPKNGYTF | TGTGCCAGCAGTTACCCGGACCCAAAAAATGGCTACACCTTC
TRBJ2-2 | TRBV4-2 | once | . | CASIPPRTSTGELFF | TGTGCCAGCATCCCCCCGAGAACTAGTACCGGGGAGCTGTTTTTT
TRBJ1-5 | TRBV11-2 | . | . | CANSSYREPNQPQHF | TGTGCCAACAGTTCTTATAGGGAGCCCAATCAGCCCCAGCATTTT
TRBJ2-1 | TRBV12-3/TRBV12-4 | . | . | CASSRRYNQQFF | TGTGCCAGCAGCCGGCGATACAATCAGCAGTTCTTC
TRBJ2-5 | TRBV29-1 | . | . | CSVGGHLNLQGTQYF | TGCAGCGTCGGGGGACACCTTAACCTCCAAGGGACCCAGTACTTC
TRBJ2-3 | TRBV11-2 | . | . | CAISLLDSTDTQYF | TGTGCCATCAGCTTACTCGACAGCACAGATACGCAGTATTTT
TRBJ2-7 | TRBV29-1 | . | . | CSVPVGERGSYEQYF | TGTAGCGTCCCGGTGGGGGAGAGGGGCTCCTACGAGCAGTACTTC
TRBJ1-1 | TRBV12-3/TRBV12-4 | . | . | CASSLWVYTEAFF | TGTGCCAGCAGCCTATGGGTGTATACTGAAGCTTTCTTT
TRBJ1-5 | TRBV12-3/TRBV12-4 | . | . | CASSLTISGPSNQPQHF | TGTGCCAGCAGTCTTACTATCTCGGGACCGAGCAATCAGCCCCAGCATTTT
TRBJ2-6 | TRBV7-8 | once | . | CASSLVCSGANVLTF | TGTGCCAGCAGCTTAGTTTGCTCCGGGGCCAACGTCCTGACTTTC
TRBJ1-5 | TRBV7-9 | few | . | CASSLEGRKPQHF | TGTGCCAGCAGCTTAGAGGGGAGGAAGCCCCAGCATTTT
TRBJ1-4 | TRBV4-1 | many | . | CASSQDRNREKLFF | TGCGCCAGCAGCCAAGATAGGAACCGTGAAAAACTGTTTTTT
TRBJ2-3 | TRBV4-2 | . | TRBD2 | CVSSQDWAGGPRDTQYF | TGTGTCAGCAGCCAAGATTGGGCGGGAGGGCCGCGGGATACTCAGTATTTT
TRBJ2-1 | TRBV6-6 | once | TRBD1 | CATSPDDRVSSYDEQFF | TGTGCCACCAGTCCAGACGACAGGGTTAGCTCCTACGATGAACAGTTCTTC
TRBJ2-6 | TRBV20-1 | . | . | CSARAMGSRANVLAF | TGCAGTGCTAGAGCAATGGGCTCTAGGGCCAACGTCCTGGCTTTC
TRBJ1-2 | TRBV11-3 | few | . | CASSSSPGGTYNYTF | TGTGCCAGCAGCTCGAGCCCGGGGGGGACCTATAACTACACCTTC
TRBJ1-5 | TRBV11-2 | . | . | CASSPRGQIQHF | TGTGCCAGCAGCCCCCGTGGACAGATCCAGCATTTT
TRBJ2-7 | TRBV29-1 | . | TRBD1 | CSVAVWTGGHEQYF | TGTAGCGTTGCGGTGTGGACAGGGGGCCACGAGCAGTACTTC
TRBJ2-1 | TRBV4-2 | . | . | CTSSQRINRVQEENEQFF | TGTACCAGCAGCCAACGCATTAACCGGGTACAAGAAGAAAATGAGCAGTTCTTC
TRBJ2-1 | TRBV29-1 | many | TRBD1 | CSVPDSGTGGHEQFF | TGCAGCGTTCCGGACTCCGGGACAGGGGGCCATGAGCAGTTCTTC